In its sample, the clone carrying this T cell receptor beta chain was seen once. As yet, its antigen is unknown. These data belong to a study of T cell repertoires in ileal Crohn's disease. Study results and caveats: Compared with non-smokers, active smokers at surgery showed more clonal expansions.

Generated by immunoSEQ multiplex PCR, the TCRdb table keeps only in-frame clones and is missing some. The sample contains 13,000 to 15,000 clones, 70% to 80% of which appear only once. The V gene's germline CDR1 is SGHAT and CDR2 FQNNGV. V dropped 6 bases and J dropped 2; count of bases not matched to a gene: 9. The CDR3 sequence is 15 residues long. Sequenced input: ileal tissue. This TCR came from an adult with Crohn's disease. V and J are TRBV11-2 and TRBJ1-2; 7 bases map to TRBD1. As DNA, the CDR3 is TGTGCCAGCAGTGTCGGGCGACAGGGAAACTATGGCTACACCTTC. Protein product: CASSVGRQGNYGYTF.